Below, one TCR beta chain is given with its context. This entry belongs to a study of blood T cell repertoires in COVID-19. V was pared by 5 bases and J by 4 bases, with 9 bases of the junction left unmatched. This CDR3 is 15 amino acids long. Germline-derived CDR1 and CDR2 are MNHEY and SMNVEV (reference sequence). All enrollees were roughly 18 to 89 years old and from roughly 22 US areas. Cohort allocation depended upon clinical history that participants reported. Authors' methods: Counts of nucleated cells, estimated from reference gene primer amplification, were obtained. Method: immunoSEQ multiplex PCR; TCRdb's copy keeps in-frame clones and lacks some. The DNA was the basis for D and trimming; V, J and clone size are from that table. Among about 210,000 clones listed, about 87% were seen once.

Sequencing input: PBMCs or T cells enriched from blood (not recorded which). The genes are TRBV27 and TRBJ2-7; 9 bases agree with TRBD2. The source of this sequence is a man aged 18 to 30 with acute COVID-19. The CDR3 spells CASSPTGTSLYEQYF. The CDR3 region has the DNA TGTGCCAGCAGTCCCACCGGGACTAGCTTATACGAGCAGTACTTC.